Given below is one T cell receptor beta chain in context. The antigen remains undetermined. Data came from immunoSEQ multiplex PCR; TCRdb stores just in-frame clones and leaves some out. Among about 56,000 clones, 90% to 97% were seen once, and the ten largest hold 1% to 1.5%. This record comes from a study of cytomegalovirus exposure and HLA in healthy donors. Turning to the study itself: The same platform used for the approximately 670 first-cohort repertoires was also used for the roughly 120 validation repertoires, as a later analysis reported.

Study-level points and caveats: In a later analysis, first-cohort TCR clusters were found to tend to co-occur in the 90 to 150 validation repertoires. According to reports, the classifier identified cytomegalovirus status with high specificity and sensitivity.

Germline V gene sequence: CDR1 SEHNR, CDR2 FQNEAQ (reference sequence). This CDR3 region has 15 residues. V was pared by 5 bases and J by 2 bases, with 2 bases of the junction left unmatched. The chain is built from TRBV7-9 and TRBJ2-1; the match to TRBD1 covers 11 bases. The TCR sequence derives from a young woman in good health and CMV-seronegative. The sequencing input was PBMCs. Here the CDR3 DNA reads TGTGCCAGCAGCGGGGACAGGGGGGCCTACAATGAGCAGTTCTTC. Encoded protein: CASSGDRGAYNEQFF. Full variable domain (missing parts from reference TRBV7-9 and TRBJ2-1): DTGVSQNPRHKITKRGQNVTFRCDPISEHNRLYWYRQTLGQGPEFLTYFQNEAQLEKSRLLSDRFSAERPKGSFSTLEIQRTEQGDSAMYLCASSGDRGAYNEQFFGPGTRLTVL.